This T cell receptor (beta chain) came from a study of blood T cells in healthy people across ages (dated by TCRdb to the mid-2010s). Context from the whole study: In model experiments, template switching captured roughly one uniquely barcoded TCR beta cDNA molecule for every two T cells. Using deep sequencing normalized with unique cDNA molecular identifiers, the study measured how TCR beta repertoire diversity changes with age. Donors were grouped into four age groups: young (average approximately 15 years), middle-aged (roughly 37), aged (around 60) and long-lived (around 80). To avoid experimental bias, donors of different ages were distributed randomly across sequencing lanes. The study analyzed two additional independent replicas of 1 million unique cDNA reads from the same blood draw for two donors, one aged 18 to 30 and one aged 80 or older. Study-wide findings and limitations: The long-lived group showed more naive CD4+ T cells, fewer expanded clones and increased TCR diversity than the aged group, suggesting age selection. Observed TCR beta diversity correlated strongly with the percentage of naive T cells measured by flow cytometry. Because profiling used bulk unsorted PBMCs, naive and antigen-experienced compartments could not be compared conclusively. As age increased, observed TCR beta diversity per million T cells dropped in a roughly linear way, and a significant reduction was already evident by age 40. Because the CMV infection status of the donors was unknown, age-related changes in expanded clonotypes may potentially have been confounded. Estimates of total diversity based on one million sequenced T cells were considered lower bounds and underestimates.

The roughly 39 donors, aged 6 to 90 years, were systemically healthy Caucasian individuals from Russia. Around 10 milliliters of peripheral blood were collected from each donor into EDTA-treated Vacutainer tubes. Ficoll-Paque density-gradient centrifugation was used to isolate PBMCs, with at least 6.5 million per sample. Trizol reagent was used to extract total RNA from the PBMCs, yielding at least 5 micrograms per sample. For every donor, an aliquot of PBMCs went through flow cytometry to measure the percentages of naive CD45RAhigh/CD27high T cells. Library preparation was by 5' RACE. The data were produced on an Illumina HiSeq 2500. The second PCR ran for roughly 7 to 12 cycles and used a J-beta primer mix along with a sample-barcoded 5' primer. A unique molecular identifier was introduced onto each TCR beta cDNA molecule by a template-switch 5' adaptor carrying 12 random nucleotides. Each sample yielded at least 2.5 million CDR3-containing paired-end reads. First-strand cDNA synthesis was performed from all RNA using the Mint cDNA synthesis kit, with priming by a TRBC-specific oligonucleotide. Following uracil-DNA glycosylase treatment, all cDNA underwent a first 18-cycle PCR with the universal primers M1SS and BC2_uni_R. The original methods were these. For normalization, 1 million high-quality reads were randomly selected from each sample, with every read carrying a distinct molecular identifier. Instead of being binned into consensus sequences, reads with shared molecular identifiers were discarded. MiTCR, with a Q25 quality threshold and the strictest error-elimination algorithm, was used for CDR3 identification, clonotype clustering and error correction. A nonparametric unseen species model with Euler transformation was used to estimate a lower bound on total TCR beta diversity. TCRdb redid the processing of the public reads, applying fastp at Q25 and MiXCR, and retained in-frame beta chains. Entries that share a CDR3 protein sequence are merged under the most common genes and DNA. TCRdb assigned the V and J calls; the authors' analysis was not used. A total of roughly 800,000 distinct CDR3 sequences appear in this sample, nearly 60% of them only once. In total, the top ten clones hold 22% of the sample.

The CDR3 measures 15 amino acids from cysteine to phenylalanine. The sequence is cut down to CDR3 DNA, 45 bases in frame from base 1. CDR1 and CDR2 are read off the germline V gene (reference sequence) as DFQATT and SNEGSKA. Concerning this clonotype itself: The antigen it binds to is not known. The record has no base qualities; no much larger clone is one base away.

Rearrangement joined TRBV20-1 to TRBJ2-5, with the identity of the D gene unclear. The end of the DNA fits TRBJ2-4 better, so the J call may be wrong. The source of this sequence is a man aged 25-45 years in good health. The sequenced material came from blood. The CDR3 region: CSATPVVSAKNIQYF. The DNA sequence is as follows: TGCAGTGCTACCCCTGTTGTTAGCGCCAAAAACATTCAGTACTTC.